This TCR beta chain emerged from a study of neoadjuvant anti-PD-1 for oral cavity cancer. On the study more broadly: Non-progressing patients received a fourth nivolumab dose near day 43, then surgery on days 50-56.

The assay was immunoSEQ multiplex PCR, and TCRdb's table has in-frame clones only and misses some. The sample consists of around 13,000 clones, about 70% of them appearing once. Germline CDR1 reads SEHNR; CDR2 reads FQNEAQ (reference sequence). The V gene end was trimmed by 4 bases and the J gene end by 10 bases; junction bases not matched to a gene: 9. This CDR3 has 14 amino acids. Described time point: after neoadjuvant nivolumab, at surgical resection. Analysis of PBMCs was direct, with no culture step. Sample: PBMCs, taken after nivolumab (anti-PD-1) treatment. This clonotype was sampled from a person aged 40 to 85 with oral cavity squamous cell carcinoma. The gene calls are TRBV7-9 and TRBJ1-4, with TRBD1 matching 7 bases. CDR3 region: CASSSGTDVGKLFF. CDR3 nucleotide sequence: TGTGCCAGCAGCTCCGGGACAGATGTAGGAAAACTGTTTTTT.